The sample holds a few counts of the clone carrying this TCR beta chain. As processed by the authors: For papillary thyroid cancer, a distant-metastasis classifier was constructed from CDR3 differences observed across clinicopathological groups. Through MiXCR, TCRdb re-clonotyped the PCR reads. The V and J calls follow TCRdb's processing rather than the paper's. The sample lists some 16,000 clones, approximately 25% occurring once. The CDR3 covers 16 residues. With V trimmed by 0 bases and J by 3 bases, 6 bases remained unmatched. Each patient came to thyroid surgery without any prior treatment (of any kind). These data are taken from a study of metastatic and nonmetastatic thyroid tumors. Study-level background: Blood and tumor or nodule tissue repertoires from malignant and benign thyroid patients were compared.

The V call is TRBV12-3 or TRBV12-4, the J call TRBJ2-3; 7 positions match TRBD2. Sequenced sample: tumor tissue. The TCR was taken from a male donor with papillary thyroid cancer or a benign thyroid nodule (not recorded which). Some clones in this sample may be carry-over from other donors' samples. The CDR3 sequence: CASSLALGGGTDTQYF. In nucleotides, the CDR3 is TGTGCCAGCAGTTTAGCGCTGGGGGGGGGTACAGATACGCAGTATTTT.